This T cell receptor beta chain is drawn from a study of T cell repertoires in ileal Crohn's disease. Generated by immunoSEQ multiplex PCR, the TCRdb table keeps only in-frame clones and is missing some. The sample contains about 11,000 clones, 65% to 80% of which appear only once. Per the germline V gene, CDR1 is LGHNA and CDR2 is YNFKEQ. V shed 1 base and J 0 bases; nucleotides not matched to a gene: 8. This CDR3 is built from 18 residues. This TCR was recovered from an adult with Crohn's disease. Sequencing was performed on ileal tissue. The chain joins TRBV4-2 to TRBJ2-3; 9 nucleotides agree with TRBD2. CDR3 nucleotides: TGTGCCAGCAGCCAAGTGCTAGCGGGGACCTCAAGCACAGATACGCAGTATTTT. This gives the protein CASSQVLAGTSSTDTQYF.